These T cell receptor beta chains were read from a single sample in a study of cytomegalovirus exposure and HLA in healthy donors. Here immunoSEQ multiplex PCR was the method, and the copy in TCRdb shows in-frame clones only, minus some. The sample lists 300,000 to 400,000 clones, over 75% seen once, with around 1% in the top ten. The sequencing sample was made of PBMCs. These receptors were obtained from a man aged 25-40 years in good health and CMV-seronegative. CDR3s include the opening cysteine and the closing phenylalanine or tryptophan. The order of the fields is V gene, J gene, D gene, clone size, CDR3 DNA, CDR3 protein. D genes are given only for firm matches. Size is stated for part of the rows, as once, few or many counts, or as a class when the clone is expanded.

TRBV2	TRBJ2-5	-	-	TGTGCCAGTAACAGGGACGAGGAGACCCAGTACTTC	CASNRDEETQYF
TRBV5-1	TRBJ1-6	TRBD1	-	TGCGCCAGCAGCTTGGAGACAGGGGGCTCACGATCACCCCTCCACTTT	CASSLETGGSRSPLHF
TRBV2	TRBJ2-5	TRBD1	once	TGTGCCAGCAGTGGTAACAGGGGTGAGACCCAGTACTTC	CASSGNRGETQYF
TRBV5-1	TRBJ2-2	TRBD1	few	TGCGCCAGCAGCTTTGCCGGGACAGCAAACACCGGGGAGCTGTTTTTT	CASSFAGTANTGELFF
TRBV6-4	TRBJ2-3	TRBD2	-	TGTGCCAGCAGTCCCCGCGGGGGGTTCACAGATACGCAGTATTTT	CASSPRGGFTDTQYF
TRBV5-4	TRBJ2-1	-	once	TGTGCCAGCAGCTTGGGAGACAGATCATACAATGAGCAGTTCTTC	CASSLGDRSYNEQFF
TRBV4-1	TRBJ1-1	-	-	TGCGCCAGCAGCCAAACTGGGGGGGGCCAGATGAACACTGAAGCTTTCTTT	CASSQTGGGQMNTEAFF
TRBV6-1	TRBJ2-7	TRBD1	-	TGTGCCAGCAGGGGACAGGGGTACGAGCAGTACTTC	CASRGQGYEQYF
TRBV7-7	TRBJ2-2	-	-	TGTGCCAGCAGCTCAGGGGTCGGCGGGGAGCTGTTTTTT	CASSSGVGGELFF
TRBV10-3	TRBJ2-1	-	-	TGTGCCATCAGTGATAGGGGGAGCTCCTACAATGAGCAGTTCTTC	CAISDRGSSYNEQFF
TRBV27	TRBJ2-2	TRBD1	once	TGTGCCAGCCGGGACAGGCCCACGGCCGGGGAGCTGTTTTTT	CASRDRPTAGELFF
TRBV15	TRBJ2-7	TRBD1	-	TGTGCCACCAGCAGATGGACAGGGGGCTTCGAGCAGTACTTC	CATSRWTGGFEQYF
TRBV10-3	TRBJ2-7	TRBD1	few	TGTGCCTCAACCGGGACAGGGGGCTCCTACGAGCAGTACTTC	CASTGTGGSYEQYF
TRBV19	TRBJ1-1	TRBD1	-	TGTGCCAGTAGGACAGGGATCACTGAAGCTTTCTTT	CASRTGITEAFF
TRBV6-5	TRBJ1-6	-	once	TGTGCCAGCAGTTACTCGAAATTTGAGGGATCCCCCCTCCACTTT	CASSYSKFEGSPLHF
TRBV6-1	TRBJ1-4	TRBD1	-	TGTGCCAGCAGTGCCGCGGGGACAGGAAAGGAAAAACTGTTTTTT	CASSAAGTGKEKLFF
TRBV15	TRBJ1-2	TRBD1	-	TGTGCCACCAGCAGGGGGACAGGGTTTTTGAGTGGTGGCTACACCTTC	CATSRGTGFLSGGYTF
TRBV6-1	TRBJ2-3	-	-	TGTGCCAGCGGAGATAATAGCGGCGCAGATACGCAGTATTTT	CASGDNSGADTQYF
TRBV4-3	TRBJ1-5	TRBD1	-	TGCGCCAGCAGCCAGGACAGGGATAGCAATCAGCCCCAGCATTTT	CASSQDRDSNQPQHF
TRBV10-3	TRBJ1-6	TRBD1	-	TGTGCCATCAGGGAGGGACAGAATAATTCACCCCTCCACTTT	CAIREGQNNSPLHF